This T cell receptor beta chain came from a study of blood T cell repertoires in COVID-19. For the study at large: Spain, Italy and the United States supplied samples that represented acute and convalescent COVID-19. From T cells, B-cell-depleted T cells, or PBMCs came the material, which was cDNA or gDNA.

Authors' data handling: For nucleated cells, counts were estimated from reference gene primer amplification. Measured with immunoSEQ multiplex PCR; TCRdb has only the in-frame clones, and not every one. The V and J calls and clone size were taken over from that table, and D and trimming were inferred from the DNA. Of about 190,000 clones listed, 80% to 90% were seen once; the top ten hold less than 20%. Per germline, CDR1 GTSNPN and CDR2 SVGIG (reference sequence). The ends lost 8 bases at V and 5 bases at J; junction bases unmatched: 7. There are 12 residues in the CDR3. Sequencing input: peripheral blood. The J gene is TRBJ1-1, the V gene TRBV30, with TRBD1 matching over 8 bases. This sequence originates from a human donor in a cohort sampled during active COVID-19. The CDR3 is CAAHRGGTEAFF. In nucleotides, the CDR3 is TGTGCCGCACACAGGGGGGGTACTGAAGCTTTCTTT.